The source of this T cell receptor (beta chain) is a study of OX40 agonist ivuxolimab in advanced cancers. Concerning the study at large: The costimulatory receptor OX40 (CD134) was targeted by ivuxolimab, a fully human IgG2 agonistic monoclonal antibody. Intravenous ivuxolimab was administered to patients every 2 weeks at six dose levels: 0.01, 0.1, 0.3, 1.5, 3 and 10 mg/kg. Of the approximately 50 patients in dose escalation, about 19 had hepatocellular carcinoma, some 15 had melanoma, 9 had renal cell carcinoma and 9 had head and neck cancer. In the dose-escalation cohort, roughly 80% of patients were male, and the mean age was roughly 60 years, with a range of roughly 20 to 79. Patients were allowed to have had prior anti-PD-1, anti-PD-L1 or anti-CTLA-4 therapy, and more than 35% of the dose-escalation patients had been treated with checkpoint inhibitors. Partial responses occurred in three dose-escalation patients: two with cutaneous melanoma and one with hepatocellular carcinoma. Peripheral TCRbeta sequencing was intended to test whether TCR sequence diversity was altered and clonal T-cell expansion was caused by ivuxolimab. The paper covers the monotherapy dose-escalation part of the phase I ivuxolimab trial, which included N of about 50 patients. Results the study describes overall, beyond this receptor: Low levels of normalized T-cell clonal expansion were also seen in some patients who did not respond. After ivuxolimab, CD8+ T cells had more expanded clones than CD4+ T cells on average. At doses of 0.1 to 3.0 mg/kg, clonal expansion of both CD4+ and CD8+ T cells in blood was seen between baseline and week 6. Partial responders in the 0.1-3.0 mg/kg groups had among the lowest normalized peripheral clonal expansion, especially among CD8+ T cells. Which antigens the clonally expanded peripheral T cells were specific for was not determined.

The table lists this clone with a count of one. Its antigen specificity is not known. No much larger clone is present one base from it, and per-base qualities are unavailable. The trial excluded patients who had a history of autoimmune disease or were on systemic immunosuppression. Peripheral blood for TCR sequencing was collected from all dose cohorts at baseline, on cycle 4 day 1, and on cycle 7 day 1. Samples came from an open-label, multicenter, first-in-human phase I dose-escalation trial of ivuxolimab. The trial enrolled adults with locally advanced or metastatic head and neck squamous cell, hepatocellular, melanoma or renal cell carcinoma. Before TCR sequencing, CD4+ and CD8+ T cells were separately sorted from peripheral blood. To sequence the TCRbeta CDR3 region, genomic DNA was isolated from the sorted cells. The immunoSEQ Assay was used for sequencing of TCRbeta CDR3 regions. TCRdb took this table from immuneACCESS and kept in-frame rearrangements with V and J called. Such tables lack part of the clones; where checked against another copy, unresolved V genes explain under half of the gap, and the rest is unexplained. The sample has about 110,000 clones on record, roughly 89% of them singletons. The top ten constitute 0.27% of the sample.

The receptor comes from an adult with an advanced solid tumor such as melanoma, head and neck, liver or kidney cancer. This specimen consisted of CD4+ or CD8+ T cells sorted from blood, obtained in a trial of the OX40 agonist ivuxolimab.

The CDR3 protein is CSVPGYNEQFF. The DNA sequence is TGCAGCGTTCCCGGGTACAATGAGCAGTTCTTC. The rearrangement joined TRBV29-1 to TRBJ2-1; the D gene assignment is ambiguous. Measured from the cysteine to the phenylalanine, the CDR3 is 11 residues long. Only the CDR3 DNA stays, 33 bases, in frame from base 1. From the germline V gene, CDR1 is SQVTM and CDR2 is ANQGSEA. V is clipped by 5 bases and J by 4 bases, and the sequence between their germline boundaries is 6 bases long.